The present entry profiles one T cell receptor beta chain with its context. What it recognizes is unknown. Trimming stripped 5 bases from V and 5 bases from J, with 13 bases between. The CDR3 is made up of 14 amino acids. In germline, CDR1 is SGHRS, CDR2 YFSETQ. This sample was included in a study of T cell repertoires and HLA-DP antigens. Findings and limits, study-wide: Clones undetected before culture averaged 36.3% against one allele and approximately 50% against the other. Pre-culture clonality, approximately 0.04, was far below sorted CD137+ clonality of roughly 0.42.

Each pre-culture CD4+ sample aimed for over 150,000 T cell genomes at deep resolution. Libraries were prepared by immunoSEQ multiplex PCR; TCRdb keeps only in-frame clonotypes and omits some of them. The sample holds approximately 89,000 clones, about 89% seen once. The rearrangement uses TRBV5-1 and TRBJ2-2; D could derive from TRBD1 or TRBD2 (5 bases each). Sequencing was done on a sample of CD4+ T cells from PBMCs. This receptor was taken from a man aged 45 to 65 in good health and CMV-seronegative. The CDR3 sequence is CASSSGPTTGELFF. The CDR3 DNA is TGCGCCAGCAGTTCGGGACCCACGACCGGGGAGCTGTTTTTT.